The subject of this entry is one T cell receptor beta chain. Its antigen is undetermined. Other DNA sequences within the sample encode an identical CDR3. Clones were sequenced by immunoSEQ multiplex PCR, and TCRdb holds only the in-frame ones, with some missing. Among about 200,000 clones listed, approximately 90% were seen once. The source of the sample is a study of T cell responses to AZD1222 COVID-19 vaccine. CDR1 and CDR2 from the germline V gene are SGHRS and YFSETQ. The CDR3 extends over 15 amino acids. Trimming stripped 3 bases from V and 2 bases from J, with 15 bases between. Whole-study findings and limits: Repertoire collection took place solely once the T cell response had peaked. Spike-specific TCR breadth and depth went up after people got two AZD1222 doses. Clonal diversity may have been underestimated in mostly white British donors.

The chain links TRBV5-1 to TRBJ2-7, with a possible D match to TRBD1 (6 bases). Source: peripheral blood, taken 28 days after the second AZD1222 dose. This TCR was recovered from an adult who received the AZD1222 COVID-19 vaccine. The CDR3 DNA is TGCGCCAGCAGCTCCGCGTCCGGACAGCCCTACGAGCAGTACTTC. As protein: CASSSASGQPYEQYF.